A single sample is the source of the 21 T cell receptor beta chains below, sequenced in a study of cytomegalovirus exposure and HLA in healthy donors. PCR amplification relied on 60 Vbeta primers (plus 13 Jbeta primers). Profiling relied on immunoSEQ multiplex PCR, and the TCRdb table lists in-frame clones only, not all of them. Of some 90,000 clones detected, 70% to 85% appear once; the ten largest clones hold around 3%. Sequenced sample: PBMCs. All receptors come from a man aged 25-45 years in good health and CMV-seronegative.

This clone has only one observation. The chain recombines TRBV5-1 with TRBJ2-7; 10 bases map to TRBD1. The CDR3 extends over 14 amino acids. Per the germline V gene, CDR1 is SGHRS and CDR2 is YFSETQ. Unmatched junction bases numbered 4, after V lost 4 bases and J lost 3 bases. The CDR3 loop reads CASSAGQGIYEQYF. CDR3 DNA sequence: TGCGCCAGCAGCGCGGGACAGGGGATCTACGAGCAGTACTTC.

This clone was found once. This sequence joins TRBV4-3 and TRBJ1-5; D gene ambiguous. The V end lost 0 bases, the J end lost 5 bases, and 29 bases lay between the germline ends. The CDR3 extends over 21 amino acids. Germline CDR1 is LGHNA and CDR2 is YSLEER. The CDR3: CASSQDRVQASAAGRYQPQHF. As DNA, the CDR3 is TGCGCCAGCAGCCAAGATCGGGTCCAGGCCTCTGCGGCGGGAAGGTATCAGCCCCAGCATTTT.

The chain has TRBV18 and TRBJ1-1, with D unclear. V was shortened by 3 bases and J by 6 bases, with 11 bases between the two germline ends. The CDR3 runs to 13 residues. CDR1 KGHSH and CDR2 LQKENI come from the germline V gene. The CDR3 spells CASSPGWQAEAFF. The CDR3 nucleotides are TGTGCCAGCTCACCTGGCTGGCAGGCTGAAGCTTTCTTT.

The chain recombines TRBV5-1 with TRBJ1-4; TRBD1 matches 8 bases. Germline-derived CDR1 and CDR2 are SGHRS and YFSETQ. Trimming removed 0 bases from V and 8 bases from J; junction bases left unmatched: 21. The CDR3 consists of 20 residues. CDR3 DNA sequence: TGCGCCAGCAGCTTGGTTTTGGGAGAGGGAAATCAGGGGGCTGGCGAAAAACTGTTTTTT. Translated, it gives CASSLVLGEGNQGAGEKLFF.

CDR3: CASSKGTVGPYEQYF. The CDR3 DNA sequence: TGTGCCAGTAGTAAGGGGACAGTCGGACCCTACGAGCAGTACTTC. The rearrangement uses TRBV19 and TRBJ2-7, with TRBD1 matching over 7 bases. Germline CDR1 and CDR2: LNHDA and SQIVND (reference sequence). V lost 4 bases to trimming and J lost 2 bases; unmatched junction nucleotides: 8. This CDR3 contains 15 residues.

This chain links TRBV4-3 with TRBJ1-1, with D possibly matching TRBD1 (5 bases). Germline V lookup: CDR1 LGHNA, CDR2 YSLEER. The CDR3 totals 15 residues. With 4 bases removed from V and 3 bases from J, the gap between germline ends came to 15 bases. The CDR3 protein is CASSPQGGPYTEAFF. CDR3 nucleotide sequence: TGCGCCAGCAGCCCCCAGGGAGGGCCTTACACTGAAGCTTTCTTT.

This clone was picked up a small number of times. This chain uses TRBV18 with TRBJ1-5, with 7 positions matching TRBD1. Losses at the gene ends were 0 bases for V and 3 bases for J; bases not matched to a gene: 2. The CDR3 sequence is 15 residues long. In germline, CDR1 is KGHSH, CDR2 LQKENI. The CDR3 coding sequence is TGTGCCAGCTCACCACCCACAGGGGTCAATCAGCCCCAGCATTTT. Protein product: CASSPPTGVNQPQHF.

The rearrangement uses TRBV10-3 and TRBJ2-1; the D gene is possibly TRBD1 (6 bases). Trimming took 8 bases from V and 7 from J, leaving 18 bases between them. Germline V gene data show CDR1 as ENHRY and CDR2 as SYGVKD. This CDR3 spans 14 amino acids. CDR3 residues: CAIGPDSRSNEQFF. The CDR3 coding sequence is TGTGCCATCGGGCCGGACAGTAGGTCTAATGAGCAGTTCTTC.

In this sample, this clone turned up once. The CDR3 DNA reads TGTGCCAGCAGCGTAGGAGGGGGTGGCTCCTACGAGCAGTACTTC. Amino acids: CASSVGGGGSYEQYF. V gene TRBV9 combines with J gene TRBJ2-7; a possible D gene is TRBD1 (6 bases). This CDR3 comprises 15 residues. Between the trimmed V and J ends, which lost 0 bases and 0 bases, there was a span of 10 bases. From germline, CDR1 is SGDLS and CDR2 YYNGEE.

As concerns this clone: In the same sample, other DNA sequences code for this CDR3. The gene calls are TRBV6-1 and TRBJ1-4, with TRBD1 as a possible D gene (6 bases). Trimming took off 4 bases at V and 6 bases at J, with 15 bases between the two ends. The CDR3 contains 15 residues. Per the germline V gene, CDR1 is MNHNS and CDR2 is SASEGT. The CDR3 nucleotides are TGTGCCAGCAGTGGAGCCGGGACATTGGATGAAAAACTGTTTTTT. Translating gives CASSGAGTLDEKLFF.

This chain uses TRBV7-2 with TRBJ2-1; 8 bases line up with TRBD2. Germline-derived CDR1 and CDR2 are SGHTA and FQGNSA. This CDR3 has 15 amino acids. The ends lost 3 bases at V and 1 base at J; junction bases unmatched: 2. CDR3 in DNA: TGTGCCAGCAGCTTTCGGGGGGGATCCTACAATGAGCAGTTCTTC. This sequence encodes CASSFRGGSYNEQFF.

The V gene is TRBV15, the J gene TRBJ1-5; no definite D call. This CDR3 region has 16 residues. The germline V gene has CDR1 LNHNV and CDR2 YYDKDF (reference sequence). The germline V and J ends were trimmed by 4 bases and 0 bases, with 13 bases remaining between them. CDR3 sequence (DNA): TGTGCCACCAGCAAGCGTCATGCGTATAGCAATCAGCCCCAGCATTTT. It is translated as CATSKRHAYSNQPQHF.

V gene TRBV6-5 combines with J gene TRBJ2-7; TRBD1 matches 12 bases. The germline V gene encodes CDR1 MNHEY and CDR2 SVGAGI. Trimming removed 7 bases from V and 8 bases from J; junction bases left unmatched: 6. This CDR3 spans 13 amino acids. Written as DNA, the CDR3 is TGTGCCAGCACGGGGGACAGGGGGCACAAGCAGTACTTC. This encodes CASTGDRGHKQYF.

The chain has TRBV19 and TRBJ1-1, with TRBD1 identical over 9 bases. J gave up 8 bases and V 5 bases, and 12 bases lay outside the gene matches. The CDR3 consists of 15 residues. Germline values: CDR1 LNHDA, CDR2 SQIVND (reference sequence). This chain's CDR3 is CASSDHSDRGREAFF. CDR3 in DNA: TGTGCCAGTAGTGATCACTCGGACAGGGGAAGGGAAGCTTTCTTT.

V is TRBV9 and J is TRBJ2-3, with 8 bases lining up with TRBD1. CDR1 SGDLS and CDR2 YYNGEE come from the germline V gene. After removal of 2 bases from V and 9 bases from J, the junction contained 5 bases not matched to a gene. The CDR3 extends over 13 amino acids. CDR3 region: CASSVRGQETQYF. CDR3 in DNA: TGTGCCAGCAGCGTCAGGGGACAGGAAACGCAGTATTTT.

The rearrangement uses TRBV27 and TRBJ2-7, with 7 positions matching TRBD1. Germline trimming cut 0 bases from V and 2 bases from J; bases unmatched to any gene: 16. CDR1 and CDR2 (germline): MNHEY, SMNVEV (reference sequence). This CDR3 spans 19 amino acids. The DNA for the CDR3 is TGTGCCAGCAGTTTATCATCCCACCCCCTCCGGGACAGCACCTACGAGCAGTACTTC. Its translation: CASSLSSHPLRDSTYEQYF.

This chain joins TRBV5-1 and TRBJ2-1; 7 nucleotides align to TRBD1. The CDR3 consists of 16 residues. CDR1 and CDR2 from the germline V gene are SGHRS and YFSETQ. The trim removed 2 bases at V and 0 bases at J, leaving 5 bases unmatched. CDR3 bases: TGCGCCAGCAGCTTCATCACAGGGGTCTCCTACAATGAGCAGTTCTTC. Its translation: CASSFITGVSYNEQFF.

This chain joins TRBV6-5 and TRBJ2-1; maybe TRBD1 (5 bases). V lost 0 bases and J lost 8, with 14 bases in between. This CDR3 spans 15 amino acids. Germline V gene sequence: CDR1 MNHEY, CDR2 SVGAGI. The DNA for the CDR3 is TGTGCCAGCAGTTACTCGATCTTGGGGCGGCATGAGCAGTTCTTC. Its translation is CASSYSILGRHEQFF.

This clone showed up just a few times. The chain carries TRBV10-3 and TRBJ1-4; TRBD1 is a possible D gene (6 bases). Germline V gene lookup returns CDR1 ENHRY and CDR2 SYGVKD. V dropped 2 bases and J dropped 8 bases, with 24 bases sitting between them. CDR3 length equals 18 residues. CDR3 coding DNA: TGTGCCATCAGTGAGCGCCCTAAATATGGACAGAAGATGGAAAAACTGTTTTTT. As protein: CAISERPKYGQKMEKLFF.

The J gene is TRBJ1-1, the V gene TRBV5-1, with D tentatively TRBD1 (5 bases). The CDR3 covers 16 residues. Looked up from germline, CDR1 is SGHRS and CDR2 is YFSETQ. V lost 3 bases, J lost 0 bases, and 15 bases lay in between. The CDR3 sequence: CASSSDIRVVNTEAFF. CDR3 DNA: TGCGCCAGCAGCTCGGACATAAGAGTCGTGAACACTGAAGCTTTCTTT.

This chain joins TRBV5-4 and TRBJ2-5; TRBD2 might be the D (5 bases). The CDR3 loop spans 15 amino acids. CDR1 is SGHNT, CDR2 YYREEE, per germline (reference sequence). Trimming pared 4 bases from V and 5 bases from J, leaving 18 bases between. The CDR3 region is CASSTIFGERETQYF. The CDR3 DNA follows: TGTGCCAGCAGCACGATATTTGGGGAGCGGGAGACCCAGTACTTC. The full variable domain, with the rest looked up from reference TRBV5-4 and TRBJ2-5, is ETGVTQSPTHLIKTRGQQVTLRCSSQSGHNTVSWYQQALGQGPQFIFQYYREEENGRGNFPPRFSGLQFPNYSSELNVNALELDDSALYLCASSTIFGERETQYFGPGTRLLVL.